The 24 T cell receptor beta chains given below trace back to one sample, sequenced in a study of glioma-infiltrating T cells after dendritic cell vaccination (TCRdb year 2016). The method was the immunoSEQ multiplex PCR assay. The table was pulled from immuneACCESS by TCRdb, which kept in-frame rearrangements only. Such tables lose some clones; where checked, under half of the loss comes from unresolved V genes, and the rest has no known cause. The table for this sample lists about 110,000 clones; roughly 90% of them were counted only once. Approximately 2.7% of the sample is taken by the ten largest. The sample's time point label is to be understood as: after dendritic cell vaccination, including at tumor progression/relapse. Specimen: blood, collected after dendritic cell vaccination. All receptors derive from a human donor with glioblastoma.

The V gene is TRBV29-1, the J gene TRBJ1-1, with a tentative D call TRBD1 (5 bases). Trimming removed 4 bases at V and 4 bases at J, with 7 bases between. The germline V gene encodes CDR1 SQVTM and CDR2 ANQGSEA. This CDR3 comprises 11 residues. CDR3 coding DNA: TGCAGCGTTGGGGGGGGCACTGAAGCTTTCTTT. Translating gives CSVGGGTEAFF. Full variable domain (outside the CDR3, taken from reference TRBV29-1 and TRBJ1-1): SAVISQKPSRDICQRGTSLTIQCQVDSQVTMMFWYRQQPGQSLTLIATANQGSEATYESGFVIDKFPISRPNLTFSTLTVSNMSPEDSSIYLCSVGGGTEAFFGQGTRLTVV.

The chain joins TRBV6-5 to TRBJ2-7; weak D call: TRBD1 (6 bases). The CDR3 extends over 12 amino acids. The V gene's germline CDR1 is MNHEY and CDR2 SVGAGI. V dropped 5 bases and J dropped 6 bases, with 11 bases sitting between them. The CDR3 loop reads CASSTEGVEQYF. The DNA of the CDR3 is TGTGCCAGCAGTACAGAGGGGGTCGAGCAGTACTTC.

This rearrangement joins TRBV6-1 to TRBJ2-2; D remains ambiguous. Deletions cut 7 bases from V and 1 base from J, with 10 bases between. The CDR3 runs 14 residues. The germline V gene has CDR1 MNHNS and CDR2 SASEGT. CDR3 DNA sequence: TGTGCCAGCACTCCCTCCGGGAACACCGGGGAGCTGTTTTTT. Residues: CASTPSGNTGELFF.

The V and J genes are TRBV5-1 and TRBJ2-7, with TRBD2 matching 8 bases. CDR3 length: 14 residues. Losses at the gene ends were 4 bases for V and 5 bases for J; bases not matched to a gene: 8. Germline CDR1 and CDR2: SGHRS and YFSETQ. CDR3 protein: CASSLEGLDNEQYF. CDR3 nucleotides: TGCGCCAGCAGCCTGGAGGGACTAGATAACGAGCAGTACTTC.

The CDR3 DNA reads as TGTGCCAGCAGTCTCCGGGGTGGAGGCACCTACGAGCAGTACTTC. Protein: CASSLRGGGTYEQYF. The rearrangement uses TRBV28 and TRBJ2-7; tentatively, D is TRBD2 (5 bases). Germline lookup yields CDR1 MDHEN and CDR2 SYDVKM. Trimming left V 5 bases short and J 2 bases short, with 16 bases between. The CDR3 contains 15 residues. Full variable domain (rest looked up from reference TRBV28 and TRBJ2-7): DVKVTQSSRYLVKRTGEKVFLECVQDMDHENMFWYRQDPGLGLRLIYFSYDVKMKEKGDIPEGYSVSREKKERFSLILESASTNQTSMYLCASSLRGGGTYEQYFGPGTRLTVT.

The rearrangement links TRBV7-8 to TRBJ2-7, with D perhaps TRBD2 (7 bases). The germline V and J ends were trimmed by 5 bases and 0 bases, with 17 bases remaining between them. CDR1 and CDR2 from the germline V gene are SGHVS and FQNEAQ. This CDR3 spans 16 amino acids. In nucleotides, the CDR3 is TGTGCCAGCAGCCCGTATAACGCGGGGGCCTCCTACGAGCAGTACTTC. Amino acids: CASSPYNAGASYEQYF.

The chain joins TRBV5-5 to TRBJ2-5; TRBD1 might be the D (6 bases). The V end was cut by 4 bases, the J end by 2 bases, with 15 bases between. The CDR3 length is 15 residues. CDR1 is SGHKS, CDR2 YYEKEE, per germline (reference sequence). The CDR3 spells CASSQRGTSQETQYF. The CDR3, as DNA: TGTGCCAGCAGCCAACGAGGGACAAGTCAAGAGACCCAGTACTTC.

This chain joins TRBV4-1 and TRBJ1-3, with D perhaps matching TRBD1 (6 bases). The V end was cut by 0 bases, the J end by 4 bases, with 13 bases between. Germline V CDR1 and CDR2: MGHRA, YSYEKL. The CDR3 loop spans 16 amino acids. CDR3 nucleotides: TGCGCCAGCAGCCAAGAAAACAGGGCATCGGGAAACACCATATATTTT. Amino acid sequence: CASSQENRASGNTIYF.

The chain is built from TRBV30 and TRBJ2-7, with unresolved D. Trimming pared 0 bases from V and 0 bases from J, leaving 6 bases between. Germline V CDR1 and CDR2: GTSNPN, SVGIG (reference sequence). The length of the CDR3 is 13 residues. Here the CDR3 reads CAWSVRSSYEQYF. The DNA for the CDR3 is TGTGCCTGGAGTGTTAGGAGCTCCTACGAGCAGTACTTC.

The chain has TRBV7-8 and TRBJ1-1, with TRBD1 identical over 7 bases. This CDR3 has 15 amino acids. CDR1 is SGHVS, CDR2 FQNEAQ, per germline. The V segment lost 5 bases and the J segment 3 bases; nucleotides outside the gene matches: 9. Here the CDR3 reads CASSNSRGRHTEAFF. The CDR3 DNA follows: TGTGCCAGCAGCAACTCAAGGGGGCGGCACACTGAAGCTTTCTTT.

The J gene is TRBJ1-1, the V gene TRBV29-1, with D maybe TRBD1 (6 bases). Trimming stripped 3 bases from V and 9 bases from J, with 11 bases between. This CDR3 is 11 amino acids long. The germline gives CDR1 SQVTM, CDR2 ANQGSEA. The CDR3 DNA follows: TGCAGCGTTGAGGCAGGGGAAAAAGCTTTCTTT. This gives the protein CSVEAGEKAFF.

The sample holds a few counts of this clone. The chain recombines TRBV11-2 with TRBJ2-7; D not certain. CDR1 is SGHAT, CDR2 FQNNGV, per germline. The CDR3 loop spans 11 amino acids. V was trimmed by 3 bases and J by 7 bases, leaving 7 bases between them. The CDR3 DNA is TGTGCCAGCAGCTTCCGCCGGGAGCAGTACTTC. It codes for CASSFRREQYF.

The genes are TRBV19 and TRBJ2-7; 9 nucleotides match TRBD1. J was trimmed by 5 bases and V by 6 bases; bases with no gene match: 8. Looked up from germline, CDR1 is LNHDA and CDR2 is SQIVND (reference sequence). The CDR3 is 14 residues long. The CDR3 sequence is CASRNRDRDDEQYF. The DNA of the CDR3 is TGTGCCAGTAGAAACCGGGACAGGGATGACGAGCAGTACTTC. Together with reference TRBV19 and TRBJ2-7, the CDR3 gives the full variable domain: DGGITQSPKYLFRKEGQNVTLSCEQNLNHDAMYWYRQDPGQGLRLIYYSQIVNDFQKGDIAEGYSVSREKKESFPLTVTSAQKNPTAFYLCASRNRDRDDEQYFGPGTRLTVT.

The V gene is TRBV5-4, the J gene TRBJ2-1; the match to TRBD2 covers 8 bases. Germline V gives CDR1 SGHNT, CDR2 YYREEE (reference sequence). The CDR3 is 15 amino acids. V was pared by 4 bases and J by 7 bases, with 10 bases of the junction left unmatched. The CDR3 nucleotides read TGTGCCAGCAGCCCCGGCGTCTTAGCGGGGAATGAGCAGTTCTTC. Translated: CASSPGVLAGNEQFF.

V is TRBV7-3 and J is TRBJ2-1; 8 nucleotides line up with TRBD2. V trimming: 5 bases; J trimming: 7 bases; junction bases outside the gene matches: 7. This CDR3 is 14 amino acids long. Germline assignment: CDR1 SGHTA and CDR2 FQGTGA. CDR3 in amino acids: CASSLSGGGNEQFF. The CDR3 DNA is TGTGCCAGCAGCCTGAGCGGGGGTGGAAATGAGCAGTTCTTC.

The J gene is TRBJ2-7, the V gene TRBV4-1, with 10 bases identical to TRBD2. V lost 0 bases, J lost 1 base, and 6 bases stayed unmatched. The CDR3 sequence is 17 residues long. In germline, CDR1 is MGHRA, CDR2 YSYEKL. In DNA form, the CDR3 reads TGCGCCAGCAGCCAAGATACCGGGACTAGCGCTTCCTACGAGCAGTACTTC. Encoded protein: CASSQDTGTSASYEQYF.

The chain recombines TRBV19 with TRBJ2-7; possibly TRBD2 for D (6 bases). CDR3 length: 13 residues. The ends were cut back, 4 bases at V and 5 bases at J, with 12 bases in the middle. Germline CDR1 and CDR2: LNHDA and SQIVND (reference sequence). The CDR3: CASSTGVGDEQYF. CDR3 coding DNA: TGTGCCAGTAGTACGGGGGTAGGGGACGAGCAGTACTTC.

CDR3 nucleotide sequence: TGTGCCAGCAGCGTAGTGACAGCCAACACTGAAGCTTTCTTT. Translating it yields CASSVVTANTEAFF. This chain uses TRBV9 with TRBJ1-1, with D tentatively TRBD1 (5 bases). V was cut by 0 bases and J by 2 bases, with 8 bases left in between. Looked up from germline, CDR1 is SGDLS and CDR2 is YYNGEE. This CDR3 is 14 amino acids long.

This clone has a single count. The gene calls are TRBV5-1 and TRBJ2-1; TRBD2 matches at 10 bases. The CDR3 is 15 residues long. Germline V gene sequence: CDR1 SGHRS, CDR2 YFSETQ. V trimming: 5 bases; J trimming: 8 bases; junction bases outside the gene matches: 10. The CDR3 region has the DNA TGCGCCAGCAGTGTCCCTAGCGGGAGTTTCGATGAGCAGTTCTTC. As protein: CASSVPSGSFDEQFF.

The V and J genes are TRBV5-6 and TRBJ1-5; 7 bases are a match to TRBD1. Per the germline V gene, CDR1 is SGHDT and CDR2 is YYEEEE. This CDR3 is 16 amino acids long. The ends lost 4 bases at V and 0 bases at J; junction bases unmatched: 7. This CDR3 is CASSAGTADSNQPQHF. The CDR3 nucleotides read TGTGCCAGCAGCGCGGGGACAGCCGATAGCAATCAGCCCCAGCATTTT.

This clone came up once. The V gene is TRBV6-1, the J gene TRBJ1-2; a possible D gene is TRBD1 (6 bases). The CDR3 length is 17 residues. V lost 2 bases and J 6 bases, leaving 22 bases between the germline ends. Germline V gene sequence: CDR1 MNHNS, CDR2 SASEGT. The CDR3 loop reads CASSESGGQGIKNGYTF. DNA of the CDR3: TGTGCCAGCAGTGAATCTGGTGGGCAGGGGATAAAAAATGGCTACACCTTC.

This clone was detected once. The chain is built from TRBV29-1 and TRBJ2-7; 7 bases align to TRBD1. Trimming took 6 bases from V and 3 from J; bases not matched to a gene: 2. This CDR3 is 11 amino acids long. From germline, CDR1 is SQVTM and CDR2 ANQGSEA. As DNA, the CDR3 is TGCAGCGTCCAGGGGGACTACGAGCAGTACTTC. It encodes CSVQGDYEQYF.

The CDR3 region has the DNA TGTGCCAGCTCACCACCGGGACAGATACTATCCGAGCAGTACTTC. Protein sequence: CASSPPGQILSEQYF. The rearrangement joins TRBV18 to TRBJ2-7, with 7 bases fitting TRBD1. V shed 0 bases, J shed 6 bases, and the junction held 8 bases outside the gene matches. The CDR3 is 15 amino acids. Per germline, CDR1 KGHSH and CDR2 LQKENI. The whole variable domain, filled in from reference TRBV18 and TRBJ2-7, reads NAGVMQNPRHLVRRRGQEARLRCSPMKGHSHVYWYRQLPEEGLKFMVYLQKENIIDESGMPKERFSAEFPKEGPSILRIQQVVRGDSAAYFCASSPPGQILSEQYFGPGTRLTVT.

The V and J genes are TRBV4-1 and TRBJ2-1; D unclear. The V and J ends lost 0 bases and 1 base respectively, with 7 bases between them. The germline CDR1 and CDR2 sequences are MGHRA and YSYEKL. This CDR3 has 15 residues. The CDR3 bases are TGCGCCAGCAGCCAAGACCAAAATTCCTACAATGAGCAGTTCTTC. Its translation: CASSQDQNSYNEQFF.